This TCR beta chain was documented in a study of cytomegalovirus exposure and HLA in healthy donors. Note on this clone: The antigen is unknown.

Libraries were prepared by immunoSEQ multiplex PCR; TCRdb keeps only in-frame clonotypes and omits some of them. The sample has approximately 82,000 clones; 85% to 95% are singletons. V was clipped by 1 base and J by 3 bases, with 9 bases between them. This CDR3 has 14 residues. Germline loops: CDR1 MGHRA, CDR2 YSYEKL. General study results and limits: Most sequenced TCRs were rare (though some public TCRs occurred in many donors). Reported results showed that the classifier diagnosed cytomegalovirus status with high specificity and sensitivity.

This TCR came from a woman aged 18-30 years in good health and CMV-seronegative. J is TRBJ2-5 and V is TRBV4-1; D is unclear. Sequenced sample: PBMCs. Written as DNA, the CDR3 is TGCGCCAGCAGCCAAGGATGGCAGAAAGAGACCCAGTACTTC. This encodes CASSQGWQKETQYF.